This record covers a single T cell receptor beta chain. The data stem from a study of T cell changes during pregnancy in multiple sclerosis. Profiled with immunoSEQ multiplex PCR; TCRdb holds only in-frame clones, not every one. The table includes under 55,000 clones, over 90% detected once. The CDR3 is 13 residues long. Trimming took 2 bases from V and 8 from J, leaving 12 bases between them. CDR1 and CDR2 from the germline V gene are MGHDK and SYGVNS. The TCR was taken from a female donor in good health, enrolled as a control in a pregnancy study. The sample consisted of CD4+ T cells from peripheral blood mononuclear cells, taken after pregnancy. J is TRBJ1-1 and V is TRBV25-1; D possibly corresponds to TRBD1 (5 bases). The CDR3 bases are TGTGCCAGCAGTGAAATGGGGCGGACAGAAGCTTTCTTT. Residues: CASSEMGRTEAFF.